A single sample is the source of the 21 T cell receptor beta chains below, sequenced in a study of regulatory T cells in long-lasting Graves disease (dated by TCRdb to the early 2020s). To prepare the library, multiplex PCR was applied. The sequencer was an Illumina HiSeq 4000. CDR3 regions were amplified by Arm-PCR with iRepertoire HTBI primers to construct TCR beta libraries. Starting from the raw public reads, TCRdb applied fastp trimming at Q25, assembled clones with MiXCR and retained in-frame beta chains. CDR3 protein sequences are deduplicated, and each keeps its most common genes and DNA. This sample lists under 500,000 distinct CDR3 sequences; less than 25% were detected once. Roughly 20% of the sample lies in the top ten. The label giving this sample's time point can be read as: persistent/refractory GD, antithyroid drugs over 5 years with positive TRAb. For both TCR sequencing and RNA sequencing, RNA was extracted from PBMCs in TRIzol.

The material was peripheral blood mononuclear cells (PBMCs), obtained when the disease was refractory, from a patient treated with antithyroid drugs. These receptors were collected from a female donor with Graves disease.

V and J are TRBV4-3 and TRBJ2-7, with D perhaps matching TRBD1 (6 bases). CDR3 size: 15 residues. Germline V gene sequence: CDR1 LGHNA, CDR2 YSLEER. Deletions cut 2 bases from V and 0 bases from J, with 11 bases between. DNA of the CDR3: TGCGCCAGCAGCCAACAGGTCAGGGGCTCCTACGAGCAGTACTTC. It specifies CASSQQVRGSYEQYF.

There are many counts of this clonotype. V usage is TRBV28 and J usage is TRBJ1-5; no definite D call. The germline V gene has CDR1 MDHEN and CDR2 SYDVKM. This CDR3 has 16 residues. V was clipped by 8 bases and J by 3 bases, with 20 bases between them. CDR3 in DNA: TGTGCCAGCGGGGAACACGTCGGGAGTGACAATCAGCCCCAGCATTTT. Residues: CASGEHVGSDNQPQHF.

The chain combines TRBV5-1 with TRBJ2-5; tentatively, D is TRBD1 (5 bases). The CDR3 is 13 residues long. Germline assignment: CDR1 SGHRS and CDR2 YFSETQ. Trimming left V 4 bases short and J 5 bases short, with 12 bases between. The CDR3 DNA is TGCGCCAGCAGCACCAGGGTGGAGGAGACCCAGTACTTC. This encodes CASSTRVEETQYF.

In regard to this clonotype: This sequence may be a read error, since a much larger clone differs from it by one base. The gene calls are TRBV7-9 and TRBJ1-1, with D possibly matching TRBD1 (5 bases). V shed 6 bases and J shed 4 bases, with 18 bases lying between them. Germline V gene sequence: CDR1 SEHNR, CDR2 FQNEAQ (reference sequence). This CDR3 has 15 residues. In DNA form, the CDR3 reads TGTGCCAGCAGTCCTACCGGGACGGTGAGCACTGAAGCTTTCTTT. Amino acid sequence: CASSPTGTVSTEAFF. Combining the CDR3 with reference TRBV7-9 and TRBJ1-1 gives the whole variable domain DTGVSQNPRHKITKRGQNVTFRCDPISEHNRLYWYRQTLGQGPEFLTYFQNEAQLEKSRLLSDRFSAERPKGSFSTLEIQRTEQGDSAMYLCASSPTGTVSTEAFFGQGTRLTVV.

The J gene is TRBJ1-4, the V gene TRBV4-3; TRBD1 is a possible D gene (5 bases). CDR1 and CDR2 from the germline V gene are LGHNA and YSLEER. Trimming stripped 4 bases from V and 5 bases from J, with 17 bases between. The CDR3 is made up of 16 amino acids. CDR3 protein: CASSRGDGRQNEKLFF. The CDR3 DNA reads TGCGCCAGCAGCCGCGGGGACGGACGCCAAAATGAAAAACTGTTTTTT.

V gene TRBV19 combines with J gene TRBJ1-1; D ambiguous. The CDR3 covers 13 residues. V shed 5 bases and J shed 8 bases, with 15 bases lying between them. Germline values: CDR1 LNHDA, CDR2 SQIVND (reference sequence). The CDR3 DNA reads as TGTGCCAGTAGTCCTCTTTTTGCGGAGGAAGCTTTCTTT. As protein: CASSPLFAEEAFF. The full variable domain, with the rest looked up from reference TRBV19 and TRBJ1-1, is DGGITQSPKYLFRKEGQNVTLSCEQNLNHDAMYWYRQDPGQGLRLIYYSQIVNDFQKGDIAEGYSVSREKKESFPLTVTSAQKNPTAFYLCASSPLFAEEAFFGQGTRLTVV.

This clonotype was counted ten times or more. The genes are TRBV28 and TRBJ2-5; unclear D gene. Germline assignment: CDR1 MDHEN and CDR2 SYDVKM. The CDR3 loop spans 16 amino acids. V was shortened by 5 bases and J by 5 bases, with 21 bases between the two germline ends. The CDR3 nucleotides read TGTGCCAGCAGTCCCCCCTGGAGTATGCTGTTGGAGACCCAGTACTTC. Translated: CASSPPWSMLLETQYF.

This CDR3 reads CATSKQTGGSETQYF. Written as DNA, the CDR3 is TGTGCCACCAGCAAACAGACAGGGGGGTCAGAGACCCAGTACTTC. The V and J genes are TRBV15 and TRBJ2-5; 9 bases line up with TRBD1. CDR1 and CDR2 (germline): LNHNV, YYDKDF (reference sequence). This CDR3 spans 15 amino acids. J gave up 4 bases and V 4 bases, and 7 bases lay outside the gene matches.

This clonotype was seen at least ten times. The rearrangement joins TRBV12-3 or TRBV12-4 to TRBJ2-5, with D uncertain. The V and J ends lost 2 bases and 1 base respectively, with 14 bases between them. This CDR3 region has 16 residues. CDR3 nucleotide sequence: TGTGCCAGCAGTTTATCCCCGAGCCAACTCCAAGAGACCCAGTACTTC. Translation: CASSLSPSQLQETQYF.

The V gene is TRBV29-1, the J gene TRBJ1-4, with D hard to call. Trimming cost V 4 bases and J 10 bases, with 13 bases left between them. Germline CDR1 SQVTM, CDR2 ANQGSEA. The CDR3 has 12 residues. The CDR3: CSVVGGGGKLFF. The DNA of the CDR3 is TGCAGCGTTGTAGGAGGTGGTGGAAAACTGTTTTTT.

This clonotype was recorded many times. The V and J genes are TRBV15 and TRBJ1-1; TRBD1 matches at 9 bases. With V trimmed by 3 bases and J by 0 bases, 14 bases remained unmatched. Germline V gives CDR1 LNHNV, CDR2 YYDKDF (reference sequence). There are 19 residues in the CDR3. This CDR3 is CATSSSFQPGQGLNTEAFF. The DNA of the CDR3 is TGTGCCACCAGCAGCTCCTTCCAACCGGGACAGGGATTGAACACTGAAGCTTTCTTT.

This clonotype was counted between two and nine times. The chain carries TRBV5-6 and TRBJ2-7; 7 positions agree with TRBD2. The trim removed 0 bases at V and 4 bases at J, leaving 1 base unmatched. CDR1 SGHDT and CDR2 YYEEEE come from the germline V gene. The CDR3 spans 13 residues. The CDR3 DNA reads TGTGCCAGCAGCTTGGACGGGAGGTACGAGCAGTACTTC. Translated: CASSLDGRYEQYF.

This clonotype has a handful of counts. The gene calls are TRBV9 and TRBJ2-5; D uncertain. With 4 bases removed from V and 1 base from J, the gap between germline ends came to 14 bases. The CDR3 length is 15 residues. The germline V gene has CDR1 SGDLS and CDR2 YYNGEE. As DNA, the CDR3 is TGTGCCAGCAGCCCCCGGACGACCCTCCAAGAGACCCAGTACTTC. It specifies CASSPRTTLQETQYF.

V is TRBV6-4 and J is TRBJ1-2, with unresolved D. The germline V gene has CDR1 MRHNA and CDR2 SNTAGT. The CDR3 sequence is 16 residues long. V was pared by 6 bases and J by 8 bases, with 25 bases between. CDR3 residues: CASSQVGRGVTGGYTF. CDR3 DNA: TGTGCCAGCAGCCAAGTAGGCAGAGGCGTAACGGGGGGCTACACCTTC.

The chain recombines TRBV6-4 with TRBJ2-7; D is perhaps TRBD1 (6 bases). CDR3 size: 15 residues. Germline V CDR1 and CDR2: MRHNA, SNTAGT. The V end lost 4 bases, the J end lost 0 bases, and 13 bases lay between the germline ends. In nucleotides, the CDR3 is TGTGCCAGCAGTGCCAGGGGTACGATCTCCTACGAGCAGTACTTC. Translation: CASSARGTISYEQYF.

There are many counts of this clonotype. The V gene is TRBV28, the J gene TRBJ1-2, with D unresolved. CDR3 length: 10 residues. Trimming shortened V by 8 bases and J by 2 bases, and 3 bases separated the two germline ends. CDR1 and CDR2 from the germline V gene are MDHEN and SYDVKM. CDR3 amino acids: CASENYGYTF. The CDR3 region has the DNA TGTGCCAGCGAGAACTATGGCTACACCTTC.

This clonotype has a count of ten or more. This rearrangement joins TRBV12-5 to TRBJ1-1; D is possibly TRBD1 (5 bases). Germline V gives CDR1 LGHNT, CDR2 FRNRAP. This CDR3 is built from 16 residues. The ends were cut back, 3 bases at V and 0 bases at J, with 14 bases in the middle. The CDR3 DNA follows: TGTGCTAGTGGTTTCCCCTCGGCGGGACTGAACACTGAAGCTTTCTTT. Protein: CASGFPSAGLNTEAFF.

This rearrangement joins TRBV19 to TRBJ1-5, with D uncertain. V was pared by 1 base and J by 1 base, with 8 bases between. Germline assignment: CDR1 LNHDA and CDR2 SQIVND (reference sequence). This CDR3 is 15 amino acids long. The DNA of the CDR3 is TGTGCCAGTAGTATAGGGAGCACCAGCAATCAGCCCCAGCATTTT. Its protein is CASSIGSTSNQPQHF.

This clonotype was recorded many times. This chain connects TRBV2 to TRBJ1-2; D ambiguous. CDR3 size: 14 residues. Trimming cost V 1 base and J 6 bases, with 12 bases left between them. CDR1 is SNHLY, CDR2 FYNNEI, per germline. CDR3 amino acids: CASSEDMADNGYTF. The CDR3 nucleotides are TGTGCCAGCAGTGAAGATATGGCAGATAATGGCTACACCTTC.

This clonotype was observed many times. CDR3 DNA sequence: TGTGCCAGCAGCCAGCAGACAGCCACAGGGTCACACGAGCAGTACTTC. Protein: CASSQQTATGSHEQYF. This chain uses TRBV28 with TRBJ2-7, with TRBD1 as a possible D gene (6 bases). Germline-derived CDR1 and CDR2 are MDHEN and SYDVKM. The CDR3 extends over 16 amino acids. The V end was cut by 6 bases, the J end by 5 bases, with 23 bases between.

This clonotype was counted many times. This chain connects TRBV12-3 or TRBV12-4 to TRBJ2-5; D not resolved. Trimming removed 7 bases at V and 1 base at J, with 10 bases between. CDR3 size: 13 residues. The CDR3 DNA is TGTGCCAGCACCTTACGCAGCCAAGAGACCCAGTACTTC. Its protein is CASTLRSQETQYF.